This passage covers 17 T cell receptor beta chains from one sample sequenced in a study of neoadjuvant anti-PD-1 for oral cavity cancer (dated by TCRdb to 2020 to 2022). Sample time point, as interpreted from the label and publication: before neoadjuvant nivolumab. Library generation was performed with the immunoSEQ multiplex PCR assay. The immuneACCESS repertoire file appears here via TCRdb, limited to in-frame rearrangements. These files lack a portion of the clones; in checked studies, under half of the deficit traces to unresolved V genes, and the cause of the others is not known. In all, the sample holds about 16,000 clones, and about 61% of those were seen once. Around 2.7% of the sample is taken by the ten largest. This specimen was PBMCs, taken before nivolumab (anti-PD-1) treatment. All receptors derive from a person aged 35 to 85 with oral cavity squamous cell carcinoma.

This clone was recorded once. J is TRBJ2-7 and V is TRBV2, with D possibly TRBD2 on 6 matching bases. Trimming took off 4 bases at V and 7 bases at J, with 14 bases between the two ends. Germline V CDR1 and CDR2: SNHLY, FYNNEI. There are 13 residues in the CDR3. This CDR3 reads CASSVDRGGEQYF. The CDR3 coding sequence is TGTGCCAGCAGTGTCGACCGCGGAGGGGAGCAGTACTTC.

V gene TRBV13 combines with J gene TRBJ2-7, with 8 bases identical to TRBD1. V was pared by 2 bases and J by 4 bases, with 4 bases of the junction left unmatched. The CDR3 totals 14 residues. Germline V lookup: CDR1 PRHDT, CDR2 FYEKMQ (reference sequence). The CDR3: CASSLSRGQYEQYF. The CDR3 DNA is TGTGCCAGCAGCTTAAGCAGGGGGCAGTACGAGCAGTACTTC.

This clone was seen a handful of times. The chain has TRBV5-5 and TRBJ2-2, with TRBD1 matching over 7 bases. From germline, CDR1 is SGHKS and CDR2 YYEKEE (reference sequence). V gave up 2 bases and J gave up 6 bases; unmatched junction bases: 4. The CDR3 totals 14 residues. The CDR3 loop is CASSFDQGAGELFF. The CDR3 bases are TGTGCCAGCAGCTTTGACCAGGGGGCCGGGGAGCTGTTTTTT. Looking up the rest from reference TRBV5-5 and TRBJ2-2 gives the full variable domain: DAGVTQSPTHLIKTRGQQVTLRCSPISGHKSVSWYQQVLGQGPQFIFQYYEKEERGRGNFPDRFSARQFPNYSSELNVNALLLGDSALYLCASSFDQGAGELFFGEGSRLTVL.

The chain carries TRBV5-5 and TRBJ2-7, with 8 bases aligning to TRBD1. V shed 2 bases, J shed 6 bases, and the junction held 10 bases outside the gene matches. Germline assignment: CDR1 SGHKS and CDR2 YYEKEE (reference sequence). The CDR3 is made up of 15 amino acids. The CDR3 sequence is CASSFSQGAVGEQYF. The CDR3, as DNA: TGTGCCAGCAGCTTCTCTCAGGGGGCAGTCGGCGAGCAGTACTTC.

V is TRBV9 and J is TRBJ2-2, with 10 bases lining up with TRBD2. The V and J ends lost 0 bases and 5 bases, in that order; junction bases with no gene match: 4. Germline CDR1 is SGDLS and CDR2 is YYNGEE. The CDR3 length is 16 residues. The CDR3 spells CASSVASGRGTGELFF. Here the CDR3 DNA reads TGTGCCAGCAGCGTAGCTAGCGGGAGAGGGACCGGGGAGCTGTTTTTT.

The CDR3 DNA reads as TGCAGTGCTAGGGACTACGAGACCCAGTACTTC. Protein: CSARDYETQYF. V is TRBV20-1 and J is TRBJ2-5, with D possibly matching TRBD2 (6 bases). Germline lookup yields CDR1 DFQATT and CDR2 SNEGSKA (reference sequence). The V end lost 3 bases, the J end lost 5 bases, and 7 bases lay between the germline ends. The CDR3 runs 11 residues.

This chain uses TRBV10-1 with TRBJ2-2; weak D call: TRBD1 (5 bases). This CDR3 is built from 16 residues. Trimming stripped 3 bases from V and 3 bases from J, with 14 bases between. CDR1 is WNHNN, CDR2 SYGVQD, per germline (reference sequence). CDR3 residues: CASSEFRAADTGELFF. The CDR3 coding sequence is TGCGCCAGCAGTGAATTCAGGGCGGCGGACACCGGGGAGCTGTTTTTT.

This chain uses TRBV29-1 with TRBJ2-1, with no clear D. V was trimmed by 4 bases and J by 9 bases, leaving 7 bases between them. Germline V CDR1 and CDR2: SQVTM, ANQGSEA. The CDR3 is 10 residues long. The CDR3 sequence is CSVAQVEQFF. The CDR3 nucleotides are TGCAGCGTTGCTCAGGTTGAGCAGTTCTTC.

In nucleotides, the CDR3 is TGTGCCAGCAGTGTCGGGGGGACGGATAGCAATCAGCCCCAGCATTTT. It is translated as CASSVGGTDSNQPQHF. The chain combines TRBV6-1 with TRBJ1-5; D is perhaps TRBD1 (5 bases). The CDR3 has 16 residues. The V gene's germline CDR1 is MNHNS and CDR2 SASEGT. Trimming left V 4 bases short and J 0 bases short, with 13 bases between.

This clone was counted a few times. The V and J genes are TRBV5-6 and TRBJ1-2; the D gene is possibly TRBD1 (5 bases). In germline, CDR1 is SGHDT, CDR2 YYEEEE. The V gene lost 5 bases and the J gene lost 0 bases, with 11 bases spanning the gap. There are 14 residues in the CDR3. The CDR3 protein is CASRTTGANYGYTF. The CDR3 DNA follows: TGTGCCAGCAGAACCACAGGAGCTAACTATGGCTACACCTTC.

This clone was observed a handful of times. V and J are TRBV4-2 and TRBJ2-5; TRBD2 is a possible D gene (6 bases). This CDR3 is 15 amino acids long. Looked up from germline, CDR1 is LGHNA and CDR2 is YNFKEQ. V lost 0 bases and J lost 5, with 13 bases in between. CDR3 amino acids: CASSQEEGREETQYF. In nucleotides, the CDR3 is TGTGCCAGCAGCCAAGAAGAGGGACGGGAGGAGACCCAGTACTTC.

The CDR3 loop is CSVGQAGIEQFF. For the CDR3, the DNA is TGCAGCGTTGGTCAGGCGGGGATTGAGCAGTTCTTC. The rearrangement links TRBV29-1 to TRBJ2-1, with D perhaps TRBD2 (6 bases). Germline loops: CDR1 SQVTM, CDR2 ANQGSEA. The V end lost 4 bases, the J end lost 9 bases, and 13 bases lay between the germline ends. The CDR3 covers 12 residues.

This clone has just one count. The V gene is TRBV6-5, the J gene TRBJ2-7; D is perhaps TRBD1 (6 bases). V lost 10 bases to trimming and J lost 5 bases, with 18 bases between them. This CDR3 comprises 13 residues. Per germline, CDR1 MNHEY and CDR2 SVGAGI. In DNA form, the CDR3 reads TGTGCCACCATTCAGACAGGCCGAGACGAGCAGTACTTC. Its protein is CATIQTGRDEQYF.

This sequence joins TRBV2 and TRBJ1-1; 9 nucleotides align to TRBD1. Trimming took 5 bases from V and 6 from J; bases not matched to a gene: 7. CDR1 and CDR2 (germline): SNHLY, FYNNEI. The CDR3 is made up of 14 amino acids. This chain's CDR3 is CASSLTGGRAEAFF. CDR3 nucleotide sequence: TGTGCCAGCAGTTTAACAGGGGGCAGAGCTGAAGCTTTCTTT.

The chain is built from TRBV19 and TRBJ1-1; D not certain. The germline V gene has CDR1 LNHDA and CDR2 SQIVND (reference sequence). There are 14 residues in the CDR3. Trimming shortened V by 3 bases and J by 2 bases, and 10 bases separated the two germline ends. CDR3 in DNA: TGTGCCAGTAGTATTTATGGGATTAACACTGAAGCTTTCTTT. Amino acids: CASSIYGINTEAFF.

V and J are TRBV6-1 and TRBJ1-4; D possibly corresponds to TRBD1 (5 bases). The germline V gene encodes CDR1 MNHNS and CDR2 SASEGT. This CDR3 is 14 amino acids long. V dropped 4 bases and J dropped 7 bases, with 13 bases sitting between them. CDR3 coding DNA: TGTGCCAGCAGTGCGGGGGAGGTGCGTGAAAAACTGTTTTTT. Residues: CASSAGEVREKLFF.

This clone was seen more than once but under ten times. The chain joins TRBV6-1 to TRBJ1-1; D unclear. The CDR3 totals 14 residues. From germline, CDR1 is MNHNS and CDR2 SASEGT. V was cut by 1 base and J by 1 base, with 7 bases left in between. The CDR3 DNA reads as TGTGCCAGCAGTGAAGGACGGTCGAACACTGAAGCTTTCTTT. This gives the protein CASSEGRSNTEAFF.